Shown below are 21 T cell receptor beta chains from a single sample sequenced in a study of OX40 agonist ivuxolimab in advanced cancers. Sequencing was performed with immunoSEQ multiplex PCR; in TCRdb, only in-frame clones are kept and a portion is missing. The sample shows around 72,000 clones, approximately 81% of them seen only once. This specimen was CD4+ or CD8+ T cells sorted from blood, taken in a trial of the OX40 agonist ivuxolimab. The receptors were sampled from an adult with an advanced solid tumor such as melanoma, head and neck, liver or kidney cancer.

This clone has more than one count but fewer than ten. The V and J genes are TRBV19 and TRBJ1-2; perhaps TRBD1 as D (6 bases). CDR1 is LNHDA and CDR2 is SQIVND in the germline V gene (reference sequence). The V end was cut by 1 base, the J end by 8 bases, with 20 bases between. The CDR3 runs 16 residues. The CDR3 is CASSIVDSLGGVGYTF. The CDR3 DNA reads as TGTGCCAGTAGTATAGTGGACAGCCTCGGCGGTGTGGGCTACACCTTC.

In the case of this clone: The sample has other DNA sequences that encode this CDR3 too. This CDR3 is CASSLGQGGQPQHF. The CDR3 bases are TGTGCCAGCAGCCTGGGACAGGGAGGTCAGCCCCAGCATTTT. J is TRBJ1-5 and V is TRBV7-9; 9 nucleotides line up with TRBD1. J gave up 6 bases and V 5 bases, and 5 bases lay outside the gene matches. Germline-derived CDR1 and CDR2 are SEHNR and FQNEAQ (reference sequence). CDR3 length: 14 residues.

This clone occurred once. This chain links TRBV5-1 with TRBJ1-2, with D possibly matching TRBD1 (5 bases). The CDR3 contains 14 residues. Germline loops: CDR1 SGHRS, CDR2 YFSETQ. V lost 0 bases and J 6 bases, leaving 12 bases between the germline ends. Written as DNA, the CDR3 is TGCGCCAGCAGCTTGGAGGCAGGGCTGGATGGCTACACCTTC. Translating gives CASSLEAGLDGYTF. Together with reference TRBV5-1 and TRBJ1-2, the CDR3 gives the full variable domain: KAGVTQTPRYLIKTRGQQVTLSCSPISGHRSVSWYQQTPGQGLQFLFEYFSETQRNKGNFPGRFSGRQFSNSRSEMNVSTLELGDSALYLCASSLEAGLDGYTFGSGTRLTVV.

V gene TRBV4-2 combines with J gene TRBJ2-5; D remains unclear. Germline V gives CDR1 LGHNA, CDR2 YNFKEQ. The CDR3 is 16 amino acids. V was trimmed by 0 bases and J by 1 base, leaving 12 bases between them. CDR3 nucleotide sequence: TGTGCCAGCAGCCAAGATTCGTTCCCCGTCCAAGAGACCCAGTACTTC. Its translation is CASSQDSFPVQETQYF.

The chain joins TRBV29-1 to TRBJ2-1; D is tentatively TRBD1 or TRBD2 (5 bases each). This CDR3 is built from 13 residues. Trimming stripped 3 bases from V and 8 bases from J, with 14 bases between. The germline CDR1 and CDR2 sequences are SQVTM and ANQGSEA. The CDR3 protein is CSVDSPGTDEQFF. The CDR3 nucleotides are TGCAGCGTTGATTCCCCAGGGACCGATGAGCAGTTCTTC.

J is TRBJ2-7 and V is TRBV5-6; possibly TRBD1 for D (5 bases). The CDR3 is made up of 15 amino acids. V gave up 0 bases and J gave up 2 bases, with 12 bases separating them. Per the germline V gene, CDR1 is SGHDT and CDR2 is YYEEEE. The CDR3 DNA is TGTGCCAGCAGCTTGGAATGGGGCAGTCCCTACGAGCAGTACTTC. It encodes CASSLEWGSPYEQYF.

The CDR3 protein is CASKLGRAQETQYF. The CDR3 coding sequence is TGCGCCAGCAAGCTCGGAAGGGCCCAAGAGACCCAGTACTTC. The rearrangement joins TRBV5-1 to TRBJ2-5, with D unclear. V was cut by 6 bases and J by 1 base, with 13 bases left in between. CDR3 size: 14 residues. CDR1 SGHRS and CDR2 YFSETQ come from the germline V gene.

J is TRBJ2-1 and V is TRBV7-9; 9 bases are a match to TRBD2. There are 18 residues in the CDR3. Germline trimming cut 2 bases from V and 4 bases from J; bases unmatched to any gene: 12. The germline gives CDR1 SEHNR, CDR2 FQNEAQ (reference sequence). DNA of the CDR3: TGTGCCAGCAGCTTATCAGGACTGGGGAGCGGGGGGTACAATGAGCAGTTCTTC. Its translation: CASSLSGLGSGGYNEQFF. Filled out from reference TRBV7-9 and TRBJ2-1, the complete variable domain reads DTGVSQNPRHKITKRGQNVTFRCDPISEHNRLYWYRQTLGQGPEFLTYFQNEAQLEKSRLLSDRFSAERPKGSFSTLEIQRTEQGDSAMYLCASSLSGLGSGGYNEQFFGPGTRLTVL.

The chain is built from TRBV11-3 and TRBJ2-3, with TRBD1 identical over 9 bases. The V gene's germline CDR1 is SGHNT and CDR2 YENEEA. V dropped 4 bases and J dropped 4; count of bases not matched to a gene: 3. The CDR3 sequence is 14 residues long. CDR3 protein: CASSSGQGSDTQYF. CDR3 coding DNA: TGTGCCAGCAGCTCCGGACAGGGGTCAGATACGCAGTATTTT.

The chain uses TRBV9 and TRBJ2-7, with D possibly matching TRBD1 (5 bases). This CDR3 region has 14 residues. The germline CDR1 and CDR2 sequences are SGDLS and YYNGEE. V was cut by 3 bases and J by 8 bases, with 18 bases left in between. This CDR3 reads CASSADSGSTKQYF. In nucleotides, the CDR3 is TGTGCCAGCAGCGCCGACAGTGGGTCTACGAAGCAGTACTTC.

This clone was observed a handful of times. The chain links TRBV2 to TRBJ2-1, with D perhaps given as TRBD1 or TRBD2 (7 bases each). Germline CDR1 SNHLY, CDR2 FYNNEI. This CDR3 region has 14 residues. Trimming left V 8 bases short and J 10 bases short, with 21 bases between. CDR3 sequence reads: CASQGGQGFSEQFF. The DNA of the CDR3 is TGTGCCAGCCAGGGGGGGCAGGGGTTCAGCGAGCAGTTCTTC.

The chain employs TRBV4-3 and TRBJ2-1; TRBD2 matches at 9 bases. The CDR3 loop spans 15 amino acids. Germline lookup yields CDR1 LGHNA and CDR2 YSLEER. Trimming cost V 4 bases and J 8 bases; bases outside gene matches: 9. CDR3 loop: CASSPRLAEGHEQFF. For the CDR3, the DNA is TGCGCCAGCAGCCCCAGACTAGCGGAGGGCCATGAGCAGTTCTTC.

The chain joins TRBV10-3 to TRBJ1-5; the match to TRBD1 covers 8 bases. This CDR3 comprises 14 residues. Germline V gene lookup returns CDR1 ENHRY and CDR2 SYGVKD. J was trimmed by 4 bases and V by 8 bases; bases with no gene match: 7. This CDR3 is CAIGRQGSNQPQHF. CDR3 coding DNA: TGTGCCATCGGCAGACAGGGGTCGAATCAGCCCCAGCATTTT.

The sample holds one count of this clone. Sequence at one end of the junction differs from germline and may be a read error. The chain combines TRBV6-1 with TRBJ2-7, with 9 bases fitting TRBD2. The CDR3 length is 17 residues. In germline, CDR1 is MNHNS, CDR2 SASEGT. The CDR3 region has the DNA TGTGCCATCAGTGAGTCCATGACTAGCGGCCTATTCTACGAGCAGTACTTC. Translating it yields CAISESMTSGLFYEQYF.

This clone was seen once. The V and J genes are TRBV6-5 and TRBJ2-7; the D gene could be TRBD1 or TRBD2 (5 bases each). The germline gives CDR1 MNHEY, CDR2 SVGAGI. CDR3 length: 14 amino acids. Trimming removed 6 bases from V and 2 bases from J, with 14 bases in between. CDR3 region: CASSFGTVAYEQYF. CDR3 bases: TGTGCCAGCAGCTTCGGGACGGTCGCCTACGAGCAGTACTTC.

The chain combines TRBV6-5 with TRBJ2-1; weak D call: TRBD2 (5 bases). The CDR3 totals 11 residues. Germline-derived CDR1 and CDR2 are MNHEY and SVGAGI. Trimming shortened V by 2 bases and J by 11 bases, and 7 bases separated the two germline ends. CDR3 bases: TGTGCCAGCAGTTACATCGGGAAGCAGTTCTTC. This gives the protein CASSYIGKQFF.

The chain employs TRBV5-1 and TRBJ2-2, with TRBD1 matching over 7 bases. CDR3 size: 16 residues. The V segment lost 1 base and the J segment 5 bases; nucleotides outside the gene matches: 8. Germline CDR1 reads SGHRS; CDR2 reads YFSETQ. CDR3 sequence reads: CASSLRQGPVTGELFF. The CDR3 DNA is TGCGCCAGCAGCTTGAGACAGGGCCCCGTAACCGGGGAGCTGTTTTTT.

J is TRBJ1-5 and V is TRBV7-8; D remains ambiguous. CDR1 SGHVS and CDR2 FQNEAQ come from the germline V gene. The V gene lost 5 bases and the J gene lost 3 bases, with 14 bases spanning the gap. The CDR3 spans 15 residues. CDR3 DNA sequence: TGTGCCAGCAGCCCCCGGGCAGGCCTCAATCAGCCCCAGCATTTT. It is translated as CASSPRAGLNQPQHF.

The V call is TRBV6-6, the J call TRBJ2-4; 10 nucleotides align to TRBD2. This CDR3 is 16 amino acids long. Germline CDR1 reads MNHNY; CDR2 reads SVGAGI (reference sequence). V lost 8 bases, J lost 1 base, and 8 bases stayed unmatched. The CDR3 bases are TGTGCCAGCGATGGGGGGACTAGCGTGGCCAAAAACATTCAGTACTTC. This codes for CASDGGTSVAKNIQYF.

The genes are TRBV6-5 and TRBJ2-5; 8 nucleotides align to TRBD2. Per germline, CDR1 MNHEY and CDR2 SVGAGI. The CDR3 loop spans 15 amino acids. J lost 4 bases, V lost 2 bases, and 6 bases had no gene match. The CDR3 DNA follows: TGTGCCAGCAGTTACCAGCGGGGGCTCACAGAGACCCAGTACTTC. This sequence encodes CASSYQRGLTETQYF.

The CDR3 region is CASRRDRIGWDTQYF. The CDR3 DNA sequence: TGTGCCAGCAGGAGGGACAGGATAGGTTGGGATACGCAGTATTTT. The rearrangement links TRBV6-1 to TRBJ2-3; 8 nucleotides agree with TRBD1. V gave up 6 bases and J gave up 6 bases; unmatched junction bases: 11. CDR1 is MNHNS and CDR2 is SASEGT in the germline V gene. The CDR3 contains 15 residues.